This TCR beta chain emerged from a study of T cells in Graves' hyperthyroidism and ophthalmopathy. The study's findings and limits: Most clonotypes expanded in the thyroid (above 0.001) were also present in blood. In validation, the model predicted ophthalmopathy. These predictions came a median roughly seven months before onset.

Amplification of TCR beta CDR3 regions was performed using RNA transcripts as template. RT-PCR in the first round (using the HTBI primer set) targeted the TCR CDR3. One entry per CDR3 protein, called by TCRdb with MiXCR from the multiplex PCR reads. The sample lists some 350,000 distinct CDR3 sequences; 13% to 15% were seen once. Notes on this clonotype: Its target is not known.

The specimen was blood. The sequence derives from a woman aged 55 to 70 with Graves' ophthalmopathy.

The CDR3 here is CASSQEVGQYNEQFF. The CDR3 bases are TGTGCCAGCAGCCAAGAAGTGGGACAGTACAATGAGCAGTTCTTC. The J gene is TRBJ2-1, the V gene TRBV4-2, with 7 positions matching TRBD1. Losses at the gene ends were 0 bases for V and 4 bases for J; bases not matched to a gene: 3. CDR1 is LGHNA, CDR2 YNFKEQ, per germline. CDR3 size: 15 residues.